The clone carrying this TCR beta chain appeared many times. Its target is not known. Trimming stripped 0 bases from V and 3 bases from J, with 8 bases between. Germline-derived CDR1 and CDR2 are LNHNV and YYDKDF (reference sequence). The CDR3 has 15 amino acids. This sample stems from a study of glioma-infiltrating T cells. Whole-study results and caveats: Tissue and blood shared very few CDR3 sequences. Gliomas, especially low-grade, showed above-expected tissue-blood divergence; non-neoplastic patients showed below.

The iRepertoire nested amplicon-rescue multiplex PCR amplified TCR alpha and beta CDR3s from RNA. For one-step reverse transcription and amplification, about 90-400 ng of tissue mRNA or PBMC total RNA was used. TCRdb re-called the multiplex PCR reads through MiXCR, storing one row per CDR3 protein. Counted here are approximately 120,000 distinct CDR3 sequences, roughly 25% occurring once; the ten biggest clones make up over 12%. Sequenced input: glioma tissue, nonneoplastic brain tissue, or PBMCs (not recorded which). This chain uses TRBV15 with TRBJ2-2; D gene uncertain. The TCR comes from a human donor with low-grade glioma or glioblastoma, undergoing nonglioma brain surgery, or in good health (not recorded which). CDR3 DNA sequence: TGTGCCACCAGCAGAGATTTGGGTTACACCGGGGAGCTGTTTTTT. This gives the protein CATSRDLGYTGELFF.